This TCR beta chain came from a study of T cell repertoires in cytomegalovirus infection. Study-level points and caveats: CMV carriers having the relevant HLA were flagged by cumulative public TCR beta family frequency. HLA-C-restricted TCR beta clonotypes specific for CMV led the ex vivo response.

Each CDR3 protein gets one entry after TCRdb re-called the reads with MiXCR. This sample has around 300,000 distinct CDR3 sequences, with 22% found just once. This clonotype appeared many times. Its antigen is not known. V was trimmed by 0 bases and J by 0 bases, leaving 6 bases between them. From germline, CDR1 is SGHTA and CDR2 FQGNSA. This CDR3 contains 14 residues. The V gene is TRBV7-2, the J gene TRBJ2-7; a weak D match, TRBD2 (5 bases). Sequencing was performed on cultured PBMCs, taken from culture after CMV antigen stimulation. This TCR was sampled from a human donor in good health (CMV status not recorded). Some clones in this sample may be carry-over from other donors' samples. CDR3 in amino acids: CASSLAGVSYEQYF. The CDR3 nucleotides are TGTGCCAGCAGCTTAGCGGGAGTCTCCTACGAGCAGTACTTC.